This T cell receptor beta chain was found in a study of T cell changes during pregnancy in multiple sclerosis. Sequencing was performed with immunoSEQ multiplex PCR; in TCRdb, only in-frame clones are kept and a portion is missing. The sample includes 70,000 to 95,000 clones, 80% to 95% of them seen just once. Trimming removed 5 bases at V and 5 bases at J, with 18 bases between. CDR1 is SGHTA and CDR2 is FQGTGA in the germline V gene. This CDR3 comprises 15 residues. The sequence derives from a female donor with multiple sclerosis, enrolled in a pregnancy study. Sequencing used peripheral blood, obtained in the first trimester of pregnancy. This chain links TRBV7-3 with TRBJ1-1; D is unresolved. The CDR3 spells CASSKSPSPETEAFF. CDR3 bases: TGTGCCAGCAGCAAATCTCCGAGCCCTGAGACTGAAGCTTTCTTT.